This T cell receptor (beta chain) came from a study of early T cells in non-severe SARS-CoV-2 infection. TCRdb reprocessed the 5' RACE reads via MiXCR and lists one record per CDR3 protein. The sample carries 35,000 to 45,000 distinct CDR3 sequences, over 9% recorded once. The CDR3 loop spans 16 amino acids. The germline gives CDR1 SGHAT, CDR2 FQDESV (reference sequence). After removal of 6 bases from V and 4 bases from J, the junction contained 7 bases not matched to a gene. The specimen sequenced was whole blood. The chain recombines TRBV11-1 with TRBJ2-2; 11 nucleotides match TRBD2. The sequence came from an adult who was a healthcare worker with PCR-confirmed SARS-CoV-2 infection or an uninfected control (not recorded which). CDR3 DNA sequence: TGTGCCAGCAGTCATCCGGGACTAGCGGCCACCGGGGAGCTGTTTTTT. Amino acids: CASSHPGLAATGELFF.